The 8 T cell receptor beta chains below come from one sample, sequenced in a study of blood T cells in healthy people across ages. The authors ran a second PCR of 7 to 11 cycles using a sample-barcoded 5' primer and a J-beta primer mix. MiXCR was run by TCRdb on the 5' RACE reads, yielding one entry per CDR3 protein. The data contain roughly 640,000 distinct CDR3 sequences, 25% to 30% of them singletons. The specimen sequenced was blood. All receptors come from a woman of 80 years or more in good health.

The CDR3 DNA sequence: TGTGCCAGCAGTTTGCGCTCGGGCAGAAACTATGGCTACACCTTC. Its translation: CASSLRSGRNYGYTF. V and J are TRBV27 and TRBJ1-2; no firm D call. Trimming took off 3 bases at V and 2 bases at J, with 13 bases between the two ends. CDR1 is MNHEY, CDR2 SMNVEV, per germline (reference sequence). The CDR3 consists of 15 residues.

This clonotype was seen ten or more times. The chain combines TRBV29-1 with TRBJ1-2; 10 nucleotides match TRBD1. CDR1 SQVTM and CDR2 ANQGSEA come from the germline V gene. This CDR3 has 14 amino acids. Unmatched junction bases numbered 11, after V lost 7 bases and J lost 6 bases. The CDR3 spells CSALPGTGANGYTF. CDR3 DNA sequence: TGCAGCGCCCTACCCGGGACAGGGGCTAATGGCTACACCTTC.

This clonotype was counted a few times. V gene TRBV7-2 combines with J gene TRBJ2-7; TRBD2 agrees at 11 bases. The J call is uncertain, as TRBJ2-5 better fits the DNA end. Germline loops: CDR1 SGHTA, CDR2 FQGNSA. The length of the CDR3 is 15 residues. DNA of the CDR3: TGTGCCAGCAGCTCCGCTAGCGGGGGGCCTGGGACCCAGTACTTC. Translating it yields CASSSASGGPGTQYF.

Ten or more counts support this clonotype. This chain uses TRBV12-5 with TRBJ2-1, with D uncertain. CDR1 LGHNT and CDR2 FRNRAP come from the germline V gene. Trimming removed 3 bases at V and 5 bases at J, with 11 bases between. The CDR3 is 14 amino acids. The chain's CDR3 is CASGFRTVDNEQFF. CDR3 DNA sequence: TGTGCTAGTGGTTTCCGGACCGTCGACAATGAGCAGTTCTTC.

This clonotype was seen many times. The chain recombines TRBV6-5 with TRBJ2-2; the D is unclear. Looked up from germline, CDR1 is MNHEY and CDR2 is SVGAGI. This CDR3 has 13 residues. V lost 4 bases and J 7 bases, leaving 10 bases between the germline ends. The chain's CDR3 is CASSLSIGGELFF. The CDR3 region has the DNA TGTGCCAGCAGTTTGTCCATCGGCGGGGAGCTGTTTTTT.

This chain joins TRBV6-2 or TRBV6-3 and TRBJ1-2, with D hard to call. V was trimmed by 6 bases and J by 1 base, leaving 9 bases between them. CDR1 is MNHEY, CDR2 SVGEGT, per germline. The CDR3 spans 13 residues. The CDR3 loop reads CASSQTYNYGYTF. In DNA form, the CDR3 reads TGTGCCAGCAGCCAGACATATAACTATGGCTACACCTTC.

This clonotype has ten or more counts. The V gene is TRBV11-2, the J gene TRBJ2-5, with 7 bases lining up with TRBD2. Germline V gene lookup returns CDR1 SGHAT and CDR2 FQNNGV. Germline trimming cut 4 bases from V and 6 bases from J; bases unmatched to any gene: 8. The CDR3 runs to 14 residues. Here the CDR3 DNA reads TGTGCCAGCAGCTCGGACGGGGGGAGCAAGACCCAGTACTTC. Translation: CASSSDGGSKTQYF.

V gene TRBV12-3 or TRBV12-4 combines with J gene TRBJ2-3; D gene unclear. Trimming took 4 bases from V and 5 from J, leaving 16 bases between them. CDR3 length equals 15 residues. CDR3 nucleotide sequence: TGTGCCAGCAGTTGGCGGAGAGTGGGATTAGATACGCAGTATTTT. It yields the protein CASSWRRVGLDTQYF.